The next 31 T cell receptor beta chains were all read from a single sample in a study of blood T cells in healthy people across ages. Then a second PCR, running roughly 6 to 12 cycles, was carried out with a sample-barcoded 5' primer and a J-beta primer mix. TCRdb reanalysed the 5' RACE reads using MiXCR and keeps one entry per CDR3 protein. The sample carries hundreds of thousands of distinct CDR3 sequences, under 70% recorded once. Sequenced: blood. The receptors derive from a man aged 60 to 75 in good health.

V usage is TRBV7-2 and J usage is TRBJ2-3; the D gene is possibly TRBD2 (5 bases). Germline-derived CDR1 and CDR2 are SGHTA and FQGNSA. The CDR3 has 16 residues. Trimming stripped 1 base from V and 0 bases from J, with 11 bases between. This chain's CDR3 is CASSLVGAHSTDTQYF. The CDR3 DNA reads as TGTGCCAGCAGCTTAGTGGGAGCGCATAGCACAGATACGCAGTATTTT.

V is TRBV7-2 and J is TRBJ2-1; 8 positions agree with TRBD2. The J call may be faulty, since TRBJ2-7 better matches the DNA end. The CDR3 length is 15 residues. From germline, CDR1 is SGHTA and CDR2 FQGNSA. The DNA of the CDR3 is TGTGCCAGCAGCTTTCCGGCGGGGGGACTCAATGAGCAGTACTTC. Its protein product is CASSFPAGGLNEQYF.

This clonotype was observed many times. V and J are TRBV4-2 and TRBJ2-1, with D unclear. The CDR3 loop spans 15 amino acids. CDR1 LGHNA and CDR2 YNFKEQ come from the germline V gene. Deletions cut 1 base from V and 7 bases from J, with 14 bases between. CDR3 residues: CASSQGVARRNEQFF. CDR3 DNA: TGTGCCAGCAGCCAAGGGGTGGCCCGAAGGAATGAGCAGTTCTTC.

This rearrangement joins TRBV20-1 to TRBJ2-5; D is undetermined. Per germline, CDR1 DFQATT and CDR2 SNEGSKA (reference sequence). The V gene lost 3 bases and the J gene lost 2 bases, with 13 bases spanning the gap. The CDR3 spans 14 residues. The CDR3 DNA sequence: TGCAGTGCTAGTTCCATGGTTATACAAGAGACCCAGTACTTC. This gives the protein CSASSMVIQETQYF.

This clonotype was counted only a few times. The chain carries TRBV10-1 and TRBJ1-1, with D possibly matching TRBD1 (6 bases). The CDR3 contains 15 residues. Germline CDR1 is WNHNN and CDR2 is SYGVQD (reference sequence). Trimming cost V 6 bases and J 5 bases, with 19 bases left between them. The CDR3: CASSLYRTEGTEAFF. In DNA form, the CDR3 reads TGCGCCAGCAGCCTATACCGGACAGAAGGGACTGAAGCTTTCTTT.

The chain combines TRBV5-1 with TRBJ1-2, with TRBD1 matching over 7 bases. This CDR3 has 15 residues. V gave up 4 bases and J gave up 4 bases; unmatched junction bases: 10. Germline V lookup: CDR1 SGHRS, CDR2 YFSETQ. CDR3 protein: CASSDGWDSLYGYTF. CDR3 coding DNA: TGCGCCAGCAGCGACGGGTGGGACAGCCTCTATGGCTACACCTTC.

The chain is built from TRBV3-1 and TRBJ1-1; weak D call: TRBD1 (5 bases). This CDR3 has 15 amino acids. In germline, CDR1 is LGHDT, CDR2 YNNKEL (reference sequence). V was cut by 1 base and J by 1 base, with 10 bases left in between. The CDR3 coding sequence is TGTGCCAGCAGCCAAGGACAGATCAAGAACACTGAAGCTTTCTTT. Encoded protein: CASSQGQIKNTEAFF.

The chain recombines TRBV6-1 with TRBJ1-2, with 9 bases identical to TRBD1. Germline V gives CDR1 MNHNS, CDR2 SASEGT. Trimming removed 6 bases from V and 8 bases from J; junction bases left unmatched: 13. The CDR3 has 15 residues. CDR3 sequence (DNA): TGTGCCAGCAGGATGGGACAGGGCCTTCTAGAGGGCTACACCTTC. Encoded protein: CASRMGQGLLEGYTF.

V is TRBV10-3 and J is TRBJ2-7; D remains ambiguous. There are 14 residues in the CDR3. CDR1 ENHRY and CDR2 SYGVKD come from the germline V gene. The V gene lost 2 bases and the J gene lost 9 bases, with 17 bases spanning the gap. The CDR3 nucleotides read TGTGCCATCAGTGAGCCAGACGCAGGACCCGGGCAGTACTTC. It translates to CAISEPDAGPGQYF.

The V and J genes are TRBV2 and TRBJ2-3; D remains unclear. From germline, CDR1 is SNHLY and CDR2 FYNNEI. The CDR3 loop spans 12 amino acids. Deletions cut 2 bases from V and 13 bases from J, with 13 bases between. CDR3 DNA: TGTGCCAGCAGTGAACGGTACCCGAAGGAGTATTTT. Amino acids: CASSERYPKEYF. Full variable domain (remainder filled in from reference TRBV2 and TRBJ2-3): EPEVTQTPSHQVTQMGQEVILRCVPISNHLYFYWYRQILGQKVEFLVSFYNNEISEKSEIFDDQFSVERPDGSNFTLKIRSTKLEDSAMYFCASSERYPKEYFGPGTRLTVL.

Only a few counts were recorded for this clonotype. The J gene is TRBJ2-5, the V gene TRBV20-1; 12 bases line up with TRBD2. After removal of 5 bases from V and 4 bases from J, the junction contained 11 bases not matched to a gene. Germline V lookup: CDR1 DFQATT, CDR2 SNEGSKA (reference sequence). This CDR3 comprises 16 residues. Here the CDR3 reads CSASRTSGAMGETQYF. In nucleotides, the CDR3 is TGCAGTGCTTCCCGGACTAGCGGGGCGATGGGAGAGACCCAGTACTTC.

CDR3 sequence (DNA): TGTGCCAGCAGTGAACTAGCGGGGGGGAGTTATGAGCAGTTCTTC. Translated: CASSELAGGSYEQFF. The chain combines TRBV12-3 or TRBV12-4 with TRBJ2-1; TRBD2 matches 13 bases. CDR3 size: 15 residues. Trimming took 5 bases from V and 8 from J; bases not matched to a gene: 6.

The V and J genes are TRBV20-1 and TRBJ2-1; tentatively, D is TRBD1 (6 bases). V was trimmed by 5 bases and J by 5 bases, leaving 16 bases between them. The CDR3 runs 14 residues. From germline, CDR1 is DFQATT and CDR2 SNEGSKA (reference sequence). CDR3 sequence (DNA): TGCAGTGCTCCACCTGGACAGTTAAACAATGAGCAGTTCTTC. This codes for CSAPPGQLNNEQFF.

The V call is TRBV11-2, the J call TRBJ2-4; D may be TRBD1 (6 bases). Germline CDR1 is SGHAT and CDR2 is FQNNGV. The CDR3 length is 17 residues. The V and J ends lost 5 bases and 0 bases respectively, with 17 bases between them. CDR3 region: CASSPDRFSLAKNIQYF. DNA for the CDR3: TGTGCCAGCAGCCCCGACAGGTTCAGCCTAGCCAAAAACATTCAGTACTTC. Filled out from reference TRBV11-2 and TRBJ2-4, the complete variable domain reads EAGVAQSPRYKIIEKRQSVAFWCNPISGHATLYWYQQILGQGPKLLIQFQNNGVVDDSQLPKDRFSAERLKGVDSTLKIQPAKLEDSAVYLCASSPDRFSLAKNIQYFGAGTRLSVL.

This clonotype was counted between two and nine times. The gene calls are TRBV6-6 and TRBJ2-6; D remains unclear. V lost 0 bases and J lost 0, with 9 bases in between. Germline-derived CDR1 and CDR2 are MNHNY and SVGAGI (reference sequence). The CDR3 is made up of 17 amino acids. This CDR3 is CASSYSMPGSGANVLTF. The CDR3 DNA sequence: TGTGCCAGCAGTTACTCGATGCCCGGCTCTGGGGCCAACGTCCTGACTTTC.

The chain carries TRBV4-1 and TRBJ2-5; possible D gene TRBD2, 7 bases. Trimming shortened V by 4 bases and J by 5 bases, and 14 bases separated the two germline ends. The CDR3 spans 14 residues. Germline V gene data show CDR1 as MGHRA and CDR2 as YSYEKL. CDR3: CASSPIRGGETQYF. The DNA of the CDR3 is TGCGCCAGCAGCCCAATAAGGGGGGGGGAGACCCAGTACTTC.

V is TRBV24-1 and J is TRBJ1-1, with TRBD1 identical over 11 bases. The ends lost 5 bases at V and 1 base at J; junction bases unmatched: 8. Per germline, CDR1 KGHDR and CDR2 SFDVKD. The CDR3 sequence is 17 residues long. CDR3 nucleotide sequence: TGTGCCACCAGTGGTGCTGGACAGGGGGCGACGAACACTGAAGCTTTCTTT. Encoded protein: CATSGAGQGATNTEAFF.

This clonotype occurred a few times. The rearrangement uses TRBV6-1 and TRBJ1-2; D is unresolved. CDR3 length: 15 amino acids. Per the germline V gene, CDR1 is MNHNS and CDR2 is SASEGT. Trimming took 0 bases from V and 5 from J, leaving 13 bases between them. CDR3 DNA: TGTGCCAGCAGTGAAGCAGCTAGCTTGGTATATGGCTACACCTTC. Protein: CASSEAASLVYGYTF.

This clonotype was seen a handful of times. The V gene is TRBV5-6, the J gene TRBJ1-5; TRBD1 matches 7 bases. Trimming cost V 3 bases and J 2 bases; bases outside gene matches: 5. Germline V gene lookup returns CDR1 SGHDT and CDR2 YYEEEE. There are 15 residues in the CDR3. The CDR3 DNA is TGTGCCAGCAGCTCCTCCGGGACAGGCAATCAGCCCCAGCATTTT. Residues: CASSSSGTGNQPQHF.

The chain carries TRBV28 and TRBJ1-5; maybe TRBD1 (5 bases). V lost 3 bases to trimming and J lost 2 bases, with 17 bases between them. This CDR3 region has 17 residues. Germline loops: CDR1 MDHEN, CDR2 SYDVKM. The CDR3 reads CASSFLTTGTGNQPQHF. As DNA, the CDR3 is TGTGCCAGCAGTTTCTTAACGACGGGGACTGGCAATCAGCCCCAGCATTTT.

The rearrangement joins TRBV29-1 to TRBJ2-1, with 10 bases identical to TRBD2. Trimming at V came to 0 bases and at J to 2 bases, leaving 10 bases not matched to a gene. The CDR3 has 18 residues. Germline V gene data show CDR1 as SQVTM and CDR2 as ANQGSEA. The CDR3: CSVEDRGAGGPTYNEQFF. CDR3 bases: TGCAGCGTTGAAGATCGGGGAGCGGGAGGGCCCACCTACAATGAGCAGTTCTTC.

This chain joins TRBV6-5 and TRBJ1-2, with 9 bases fitting TRBD1. The CDR3 runs 14 residues. The V gene's germline CDR1 is MNHEY and CDR2 SVGAGI. V dropped 7 bases and J dropped 10; count of bases not matched to a gene: 13. CDR3 sequence (DNA): TGTGCCAGCACCTCAACGCGGGACAGGGCAACCTACACCTTC. Protein sequence: CASTSTRDRATYTF.

The chain employs TRBV7-2 and TRBJ1-5; possible D gene TRBD1, 5 bases. V lost 5 bases to trimming and J lost 4 bases, with 15 bases between them. The CDR3 is 15 amino acids. Per the germline V gene, CDR1 is SGHTA and CDR2 is FQGNSA. CDR3: CASSRLGTGNQPQHF. The DNA of the CDR3 is TGTGCCAGCAGCCGCCTAGGGACCGGGAATCAGCCCCAGCATTTT.

This clonotype appeared a single time. The genes are TRBV13 and TRBJ2-1; TRBD2 is a possible D gene (7 bases). With 5 bases removed from V and 8 bases from J, the gap between germline ends came to 25 bases. The germline gives CDR1 PRHDT, CDR2 FYEKMQ (reference sequence). This CDR3 is built from 17 residues. The CDR3 DNA is TGTGCCAGCAGCCGTAGGGGGGGGAGGGCCATTCCCGATGAGCAGTTCTTC. This encodes CASSRRGGRAIPDEQFF.

V usage is TRBV5-1 and J usage is TRBJ2-5; 8 bases fit TRBD2. The CDR3 consists of 15 residues. Trimming took 4 bases from V and 5 from J; bases not matched to a gene: 10. CDR1 SGHRS and CDR2 YFSETQ come from the germline V gene. The CDR3 sequence is CASSLGLATMETQYF. The CDR3, as DNA: TGCGCCAGCAGCCTAGGACTAGCTACCATGGAGACCCAGTACTTC.

The genes are TRBV24-1 and TRBJ2-5; D perhaps matches TRBD2 (5 bases). Germline V CDR1 and CDR2: KGHDR, SFDVKD. CDR3 length: 15 residues. V dropped 6 bases and J dropped 5 bases, with 18 bases sitting between them. This chain's CDR3 is CATSRGWGDLETQYF. CDR3 sequence (DNA): TGTGCCACCAGTCGCGGGTGGGGAGATCTGGAGACCCAGTACTTC.

This chain joins TRBV7-2 and TRBJ2-6, with D possibly called TRBD1 or TRBD2 (5 bases each). V was trimmed by 3 bases and J by 3 bases, leaving 15 bases between them. This CDR3 has 17 residues. Germline lookup yields CDR1 SGHTA and CDR2 FQGNSA. As DNA, the CDR3 is TGTGCCAGCAGCTTTTGGGGAGCAGGGAGTGGGGCCAACGTCCTGACTTTC. This gives the protein CASSFWGAGSGANVLTF.

The count of this clonotype is one. The gene calls are TRBV28 and TRBJ2-1; either TRBD1 or TRBD2 may supply D (5 bases each). The CDR3 is made up of 16 amino acids. Germline loops: CDR1 MDHEN, CDR2 SYDVKM. V lost 6 bases to trimming and J lost 2 bases, with 17 bases between them. CDR3 in amino acids: CASSTAGTAAYNEQFF. The CDR3 DNA reads TGTGCCAGCAGCACTGCCGGGACCGCAGCCTACAATGAGCAGTTCTTC. Full variable domain (outside the CDR3, taken from reference TRBV28 and TRBJ2-1): DVKVTQSSRYLVKRTGEKVFLECVQDMDHENMFWYRQDPGLGLRLIYFSYDVKMKEKGDIPEGYSVSREKKERFSLILESASTNQTSMYLCASSTAGTAAYNEQFFGPGTRLTVL.

V gene TRBV9 combines with J gene TRBJ2-2; D might be TRBD2 (7 bases). The CDR3 spans 16 residues. Trimming pared 0 bases from V and 1 base from J, leaving 10 bases between. Per germline, CDR1 SGDLS and CDR2 YYNGEE. As DNA, the CDR3 is TGTGCCAGCAGCGTAGCGGGGGGCCGGAACACCGGGGAGCTGTTTTTT. This translates into CASSVAGGRNTGELFF.

The V and J genes are TRBV20-1 and TRBJ2-7; tentatively, D is TRBD1 (6 bases). The CDR3 is made up of 13 amino acids. Germline V gives CDR1 DFQATT, CDR2 SNEGSKA (reference sequence). The germline V and J ends were trimmed by 2 bases and 3 bases, with 11 bases remaining between them. This chain's CDR3 is CSARPIQGYEQYF. The CDR3, as DNA: TGCAGTGCTAGACCCATACAGGGCTACGAGCAGTACTTC.

V and J are TRBV19 and TRBJ2-3, with D perhaps matching TRBD1 (6 bases). The CDR3 runs to 15 residues. Germline V gene lookup returns CDR1 LNHDA and CDR2 SQIVND (reference sequence). The V and J ends lost 1 base and 0 bases respectively, with 8 bases between them. The CDR3 here is CASSIGTVSTDTQYF. DNA for the CDR3: TGTGCCAGTAGTATAGGGACAGTGAGCACAGATACGCAGTATTTT.